The 5 T cell receptor beta chains given below trace back to one sample, sequenced in a study of early T cells in non-severe SARS-CoV-2 infection. TCRdb re-called the 5' RACE reads through MiXCR, storing one row per CDR3 protein. The sample lists 46,000 or so distinct CDR3 sequences; roughly 7% were seen once. Material: whole blood. The receptor set was obtained from an adult who was a healthcare worker with PCR-confirmed SARS-CoV-2 infection or an uninfected control (not recorded which).

The chain combines TRBV20-1 with TRBJ2-3; D remains unclear. V was cut by 3 bases and J by 2 bases, with 15 bases left in between. CDR3 length: 15 residues. Germline V CDR1 and CDR2: DFQATT, SNEGSKA (reference sequence). CDR3 coding DNA: TGCAGTGCTAGCGCTCTAAGGACCGCCACAGATACGCAGTATTTT. Its protein is CSASALRTATDTQYF.

A note on this clonotype: Just one base apart from a much larger clone, this may be a read error. The rearrangement links TRBV12-3 or TRBV12-4 to TRBJ2-7; no clear D. There are 12 residues in the CDR3. V lost 5 bases and J lost 0, with 5 bases in between. The CDR3 DNA follows: TGTGCCAGCAGTGGCTTCTCCTACGAGCAGTACTTC. Its translation: CASSGFSYEQYF.

The chain combines TRBV6-2 or TRBV6-3 with TRBJ1-2, with D unresolved. Germline V gene data show CDR1 as MNHEY and CDR2 as SVGEGT. This CDR3 region has 15 residues. V was shortened by 0 bases and J by 3 bases, with 11 bases between the two germline ends. CDR3 DNA sequence: TGTGCCAGCAGTTACTCACGATTTGCTGACTATGGCTACACCTTC. Translation: CASSYSRFADYGYTF.

This clonotype has a count of ten or more. The V and J genes are TRBV7-8 and TRBJ1-1; no firm D call. The V gene's germline CDR1 is SGHVS and CDR2 FQNEAQ. CDR3 length: 13 amino acids. The V end lost 5 bases, the J end lost 6 bases, and 13 bases lay between the germline ends. The CDR3 loop is CASSPRREAEAFF. The CDR3 DNA is TGTGCCAGCAGCCCCCGTAGAGAAGCTGAAGCTTTCTTT.

The rearrangement joins TRBV28 to TRBJ2-7, with 7 bases aligning to TRBD1. Looked up from germline, CDR1 is MDHEN and CDR2 is SYDVKM. This CDR3 contains 12 residues. V lost 8 bases, J lost 2 bases, and 3 bases stayed unmatched. CDR3: CASWDRPYEQYF. CDR3 coding DNA: TGTGCCAGCTGGGACAGACCCTACGAGCAGTACTTC. The full variable domain, its missing parts supplied by reference TRBV28 and TRBJ2-7, is DVKVTQSSRYLVKRTGEKVFLECVQDMDHENMFWYRQDPGLGLRLIYFSYDVKMKEKGDIPEGYSVSREKKERFSLILESASTNQTSMYLCASWDRPYEQYFGPGTRLTVT.